These T cell receptor beta chains were read from a single sample in a study of human T cells and chemical hapten exposure. TCRdb processed the RACE reads anew with MiXCR; each CDR3 protein has one entry. Of about 98,000 distinct CDR3 sequences listed, 10% to 14% were seen once; the top ten hold under 4%. The starting material was whole blood, obtained in connection with sensitization to the hapten diphenylcyclopropenone (DPC). The source of these receptors is a woman aged 55-75 years with alopecia areata. Some clones in this sample may be carry-over from other donors' samples. Each CDR3 is given with its conserved first and last residue. A D gene is named only where the DNA matches it firmly. Clone size is stated in some rows and not others, as once, few, many or a class when expanded.

TRBD1	TRBJ1-1	NA	TRBV10-2	CASSSPRQGARTEAFF	TGCGCCAGCAGTTCCCCGCGACAGGGGGCGCGCACTGAAGCTTTCTTT
NA	TRBJ1-1	NA	TRBV9	CASSVEVGANTEAFF	TGTGCCAGCAGCGTAGAGGTAGGTGCGAACACTGAAGCTTTCTTT
TRBD1	TRBJ1-6	many	TRBV6-6	CASRSGQAVPNNYNSPLHF	TGTGCCAGCAGGTCAGGACAGGCGGTACCCAACAACTATAATTCACCCCTCCACTTT
NA	TRBJ2-1	NA	TRBV12-3/TRBV12-4	CASSFGQLNNEQFF	TGTGCCAGCAGTTTCGGCCAGCTAAACAATGAGCAGTTCTTC
TRBD1	TRBJ1-2	many	TRBV14	CASSPYWDRDYGYTF	TGTGCCAGCAGCCCGTATTGGGACAGGGACTATGGCTACACCTTC
NA	TRBJ1-5	few	TRBV19	CASSMDYRVDQHF	TGTGCCAGTAGTATGGACTACAGGGTGGACCAGCATTTT
NA	TRBJ2-5	NA	TRBV29-1	CSESGSPQETQYF	TGCAGCGAGTCCGGCTCGCCCCAAGAGACCCAGTACTTC
NA	TRBJ1-2	many	TRBV2	CASSEDRDYGYTF	TGTGCCAGCAGTGAAGACAGGGACTATGGCTACACCTTC
TRBD2	TRBJ2-3	many	TRBV7-2	CASSSGTSGGVLIRYF	TGTGCCAGCAGCTCAGGGACTAGCGGGGGGGTTTTAATTCGGTATTTT
TRBD1	TRBJ2-7	NA	TRBV13	CASSVRTGGYITYEQYF	TGTGCCAGCAGCGTCAGGACAGGGGGCTATATTACTTACGAGCAGTACTTC
NA	TRBJ1-3	few	TRBV15	CATSRVVSGNTIYF	TGTGCCACCAGCAGAGTGGTCTCCGGAAACACCATATATTTT
NA	TRBJ2-3	NA	TRBV5-1	CASSSSSGAGTDTQYF	TGCGCCAGCAGCTCCTCGAGCGGAGCCGGCACAGATACGCAGTATTTT
NA	TRBJ1-5	many	TRBV12-3/TRBV12-4	CASSSQIVGNQPQHF	TGTGCCAGCAGCTCCCAGATTGTGGGCAATCAGCCCCAGCATTTT
TRBD1	TRBJ1-2	many	TRBV20-1	CSARADRGYGYTF	TGCAGTGCTAGAGCCGACAGGGGTTATGGCTACACCTTC
TRBD1	TRBJ1-2	many	TRBV19	CASRIQGGDYGYTF	TGTGCCAGTAGAATCCAGGGGGGCGACTATGGCTACACCTTC
NA	TRBJ1-2	few	TRBV27	CASSSPTHGYTF	TGTGCCAGCAGTTCCCCCACCCATGGCTACACCTTC
TRBD1	TRBJ2-7	many	TRBV5-1	CASRQGQGKNEQYF	TGCGCCAGCAGACAGGGACAGGGGAAGAACGAGCAGTACTTC
NA	TRBJ2-3	many	TRBV7-2	CASSLVRTDTQYF	TGTGCCAGCAGCTTAGTTCGCACAGATACGCAGTATTTT
NA	TRBJ1-3	many	TRBV2	CASSEGGFSGNTIYF	TGTGCCAGCAGTGAGGGGGGATTCTCTGGAAACACCATATATTTT
TRBD2	TRBJ2-1	NA	TRBV7-3	CASSSAGGPYNEQFF	TGTGCCAGCAGCTCAGCGGGGGGGCCGTACAATGAGCAGTTCTTC
NA	TRBJ2-7	few	TRBV7-6	CASSSGPNGREQYF	TGTGCCAGCAGCTCGGGACCCAATGGGCGCGAGCAGTACTTC
NA	TRBJ2-7	many	TRBV5-1	CASSAAYEQYF	TGCGCCAGCAGCGCAGCCTACGAGCAGTACTTC
TRBD2	TRBJ2-5	few	TRBV12-3/TRBV12-4	CASSSGTRFETQYF	TGTGCCAGCAGTTCTGGGACTAGGTTCGAGACCCAGTACTTC
NA	TRBJ2-5	NA	TRBV3-1	CASSQAVTQYF	TGTGCCAGCAGCCAAGCTGTGACCCAGTACTTC
TRBD1	TRBJ1-1	few	TRBV11-2	CASSGQGAEAFF	TGTGCCAGCAGCGGACAGGGGGCTGAAGCTTTCTTT
TRBD1	TRBJ2-7	many	TRBV20-1	CSARVQGAVSEQYF	TGCAGTGCTAGAGTGCAGGGGGCGGTCTCCGAGCAGTACTTC
NA	TRBJ2-7	many	TRBV20-1	CSARGVGPYEQYF	TGCAGTGCTAGAGGAGTAGGACCCTACGAGCAGTACTTC
NA	TRBJ1-2	many	TRBV5-4	CASSFSPTSNYGYTF	TGTGCCAGCAGCTTCTCGCCGACTTCTAACTATGGCTACACCTTC
NA	TRBJ1-2	many	TRBV29-1	CSVVRFDGYTF	TGCAGCGTGGTACGGTTTGATGGCTACACCTTC
TRBD1	TRBJ1-2	NA	TRBV12-3/TRBV12-4	CASSRDSYGYTF	TGTGCCAGCAGCCGGGACAGTTATGGCTACACCTTC
TRBD1	TRBJ1-2	many	TRBV20-1	CSADKDRVDGYTF	TGCAGTGCCGACAAGGACAGGGTGGACGGCTACACCTTC
NA	TRBJ2-4	NA	TRBV6-2/TRBV6-3	CASSYSGVLAKNIQYF	TGTGCCAGCAGTTACTCAGGCGTCCTAGCCAAAAACATTCAGTACTTC
TRBD2	TRBJ2-7	few	TRBV29-1	CSARTTSEAYEQYF	TGCAGCGCAAGAACGACTAGCGAAGCCTACGAGCAGTACTTC
NA	TRBJ2-2	few	TRBV11-2	CASSGGRSGELFF	TGTGCCAGCAGCGGAGGCCGGTCCGGGGAGCTGTTTTTT
TRBD2	TRBJ2-6	few	TRBV7-3	CASSLGGNSGANVLTF	TGTGCCAGCAGCCTGGGGGGGAACTCTGGGGCCAACGTCCTGACTTTC
TRBD2	TRBJ2-2	few	TRBV7-9	CASSPGTSGGADGELFF	TGTGCCAGCAGCCCCGGGACTAGCGGGGGGGCCGACGGGGAGCTGTTTTTT
NA	TRBJ2-1	many	TRBV7-2	CASSLRRGDEQFF	TGTGCCAGCAGCTTAAGAAGGGGCGATGAGCAGTTCTTC
NA	TRBJ2-7	once	TRBV28	CASSPPTYEQYF	TGTGCCAGCAGTCCCCCGACTTACGAGCAGTACTTC
NA	TRBJ1-1	few	TRBV20-1	CSARVGQNTNTEAFF	TGCAGTGCTAGAGTGGGGCAGAACACGAACACTGAAGCTTTCTTT
NA	TRBJ2-2	NA	TRBV2	CASSAFLTANTGELFF	TGTGCCAGCAGTGCTTTCCTGACGGCGAACACCGGGGAGCTGTTTTTT
NA	TRBJ2-1	many	TRBV2	CASSEDRPPREQFF	TGTGCCAGCAGTGAAGATCGTCCACCACGTGAGCAGTTCTTC